Below, one TCR beta chain is given with its context. The specificity of this receptor is unknown. Base qualities are not provided; no much larger clone lies one nucleotide away. Participants in the prospective study were enrolled through a virtual design, were aged about 18 to 90 years, and lived in approximately 25 United States geographic areas. In the prospective study, participants were assigned to cohorts based on the clinical history participants reported in a screening survey and a study questionnaire. In the prospective study, whole blood, serum and a nasopharyngeal or oropharyngeal swab were collected from each participant by mobile phlebotomists. Over a roughly 2-month period, participants in the prospective study had the option of providing additional blood draws and questionnaires. Prospective study blood samples were shipped either frozen or at room temperature before DNA extraction.

Including the terminal cysteine and phenylalanine, the CDR3 comprises 17 residues. The only DNA kept is the CDR3, 51 bases in frame from the first base. Looking up the germline V gene yields CDR1 MNHEY and CDR2 SVGEGT. V loses 2 bases, J loses 0 bases, and the germline ends lie 14 bases apart. This entry comes from a study of blood T cell repertoires in COVID-19 (dated by TCRdb to the early 2020s). Background on the whole study: Recovered participants in ImmuneRACE Cohort 3 were defined as having two consecutive negative NP/OP PCR tests, clearance from a healthcare professional, or resolution of symptoms. Collaborator samples came from the United States, Italy and Spain and covered acute and convalescent phases of COVID-19. The material from the prospective study consisted of cDNA or gDNA derived from T cells, B-cell-depleted T cells, or PBMCs. Subjects who had been exposed to COVID-19, were actively infected with it, or had recovered from it provided the deeply sampled blood TCRbeta repertoires that made up the dataset. The repertoires were released in a freely available public database intended as a resource for research on the immune response to SARS-CoV-2. The samples were drawn from two sources: the first 160 participants of the ongoing ImmuneRACE study, and fewer than 1,500 subjects contributed by 6 global collaborators. The sample metadata nearly always contained a de-identified subject ID, COVID-19 status, age in years and sex. Where available, HLA class I and class II types were obtained from metadata supplied by the sample provider rather than from assay-based typing. Study-wide conclusions, independent of this receptor: Clinical and demographic metadata were provided uncurated, with the amount varying by source and participant.

The immunoSEQ Assay, a bias-controlled multiplex PCR, was used to amplify TCRbeta CDR3 regions from genomic DNA. In the original analysis: The number of nucleated cells in each sample was estimated by amplification of reference gene primers within the assay. To quantify the absolute abundance of each unique TCRbeta CDR3 rearrangement, sequence reads were collapsed and filtered. For each sample, productive Simpson clonality was calculated as the square root of Simpson's diversity index over productive rearrangements. TCRdb obtained this table from immuneACCESS and retained in-frame rearrangements with V and J assigned. These tables miss some clones; where compared with another copy, unresolved V genes account for less than half of the shortfall, and the remainder is unexplained. That table furnishes V, J and clone size, whereas the DNA furnished D and trimming. This sample lists hundreds of thousands of clones; roughly nine tenths were detected once. Over 3% of the sample is held by the ten biggest clonotypes.

The sequence derives from a woman aged 45-65 years in a cohort exposed to, infected with or recovered from COVID-19 (not recorded which). The V and J segments used are TRBV6-2 or TRBV6-3 and TRBJ2-1, with the D gene too uncertain to name. Sequenced input: PBMCs or T cells enriched from blood (not recorded which). In nucleotides, the sequence is TGTGCCAGCAGTTACCCCAGGTTCCCGAGCTCCTACAATGAGCAGTTCTTC. This is translated as CASSYPRFPSSYNEQFF.